The 30 T cell receptor beta chains below were found in one sample sequenced in a study of control samples from healthy donors and cancer patients (dated by TCRdb to 2020 to 2021). Library preparation was by the immunoSEQ multiplex PCR assay. TCRdb obtained this table from immuneACCESS and retained in-frame rearrangements with V and J assigned. These tables miss some clones; where compared with another copy, unresolved V genes account for less than half of the shortfall, and the remainder is unexplained. The sample table holds more than 85,000 clones, of which 92% were seen once. Of the sample, roughly 2.5% is held by the ten largest clones. Sequencing was performed on blood. The source is a woman younger than 35 in good health.

The CDR3, as DNA: TGTGCCAGCAGCGCCCGTCGACTAGCGGCGAACACCGGGGAGCTGTTTTTT. This sequence encodes CASSARRLAANTGELFF. The chain employs TRBV7-2 and TRBJ2-2; 9 positions agree with TRBD2. The germline gives CDR1 SGHTA, CDR2 FQGNSA. Trimming cost V 5 bases and J 0 bases; bases outside gene matches: 7. This CDR3 contains 17 residues. The full variable domain, with the rest looked up from reference TRBV7-2 and TRBJ2-2, is GAGVSQSPSNKVTEKGKDVELRCDPISGHTALYWYRQSLGQGLEFLIYFQGNSAPDKSGLPSDRFSAERTGGSVSTLTIQRTQQEDSAVYLCASSARRLAANTGELFFGEGSRLTVL.

The chain employs TRBV29-1 and TRBJ1-3, with D possibly matching TRBD1 (5 bases). V lost 7 bases, J lost 4 bases, and 14 bases lay in between. This CDR3 contains 13 residues. The V gene's germline CDR1 is SQVTM and CDR2 ANQGSEA. In DNA, the CDR3 is TGCAGCGCCCACCGGGACGGGGGAAACACCATATATTTT. Translating gives CSAHRDGGNTIYF.

V gene TRBV18 combines with J gene TRBJ1-3; TRBD1 agrees at 7 bases. Germline CDR1 and CDR2: KGHSH and LQKENI. V lost 3 bases to trimming and J lost 3 bases; unmatched junction nucleotides: 2. This CDR3 has 14 residues. The CDR3 here is CASSPQGVGNTIYF. Written as DNA, the CDR3 is TGTGCCAGCTCACCCCAGGGGGTTGGAAACACCATATATTTT.

V and J are TRBV5-6 and TRBJ2-2, with D tentatively TRBD2 (6 bases). Germline V gene lookup returns CDR1 SGHDT and CDR2 YYEEEE. Trimming took 5 bases from V and 2 from J, leaving 10 bases between them. The CDR3 has 14 amino acids. In nucleotides, the CDR3 is TGTGCCAGCAGGGTGGGGGGTAACACCGGGGAGCTGTTTTTT. Its protein is CASRVGGNTGELFF.

The chain carries TRBV7-8 and TRBJ1-1; TRBD1 is a possible D gene (5 bases). V was cut by 0 bases and J by 1 base, with 12 bases left in between. Germline assignment: CDR1 SGHVS and CDR2 FQNEAQ. The CDR3 covers 16 residues. This CDR3 reads CASSLAVWTQNTEAFF. The CDR3 region has the DNA TGTGCCAGCAGCTTAGCGGTGTGGACACAGAACACTGAAGCTTTCTTT. Full variable domain (remainder filled in from reference TRBV7-8 and TRBJ1-1): GAGVSQSPRYKVAKRGQDVALRCDPISGHVSLFWYQQALGQGPEFLTYFQNEAQLDKSGLPSDRFFAERPEGSVSTLKIQRTQQEDSAVYLCASSLAVWTQNTEAFFGQGTRLTVV.

This chain connects TRBV19 to TRBJ2-1; possibly TRBD1 or TRBD2 for D (5 bases each). In germline, CDR1 is LNHDA, CDR2 SQIVND (reference sequence). The CDR3 has 15 amino acids. V was cut by 6 bases and J by 7 bases, with 19 bases left in between. CDR3 sequence reads: CASSGTGGWGNEQFF. The DNA for the CDR3 is TGTGCCAGTAGCGGGACGGGCGGCTGGGGGAATGAGCAGTTCTTC.

This rearrangement joins TRBV27 to TRBJ1-6; D call uncertain. Germline loops: CDR1 MNHEY, CDR2 SMNVEV (reference sequence). The CDR3 length is 13 residues. Trimming cost V 3 bases and J 8 bases, with 8 bases left between them. The CDR3 nucleotides read TGTGCCAGCAGTTTTAAGGAGGATTCACCCCTCCACTTT. Amino acid sequence: CASSFKEDSPLHF.

V gene TRBV2 combines with J gene TRBJ1-3; D gene uncertain. This CDR3 has 16 residues. V gave up 0 bases and J gave up 9 bases, with 18 bases separating them. Germline CDR1 and CDR2: SNHLY and FYNNEI. The CDR3 DNA sequence: TGTGCCAGCAGTGAAGCCGGTGGGTCAGCTCGGGGCACCATATATTTT. As protein: CASSEAGGSARGTIYF.

The chain combines TRBV11-2 with TRBJ2-3; 8 bases agree with TRBD2. Germline CDR1 SGHAT, CDR2 FQNNGV. CDR3 length equals 16 residues. J lost 0 bases, V lost 2 bases, and 4 bases had no gene match. This CDR3 is CASSLPRGVSTDTQYF. For the CDR3, the DNA is TGTGCCAGCAGCTTACCGCGGGGGGTCAGCACAGATACGCAGTATTTT.

The rearrangement links TRBV6-5 to TRBJ2-7; TRBD2 matches 8 bases. The CDR3 extends over 13 amino acids. Unmatched junction bases numbered 1, after V lost 5 bases and J lost 1 base. CDR1 is MNHEY, CDR2 SVGAGI, per germline. DNA of the CDR3: TGTGCCAGCAGTAGCGGGGGATCCTACGAGCAGTACTTC. This gives the protein CASSSGGSYEQYF.

The chain has TRBV7-8 and TRBJ2-1; 9 positions agree with TRBD1. J was trimmed by 2 bases and V by 2 bases; bases with no gene match: 4. The CDR3 loop spans 16 amino acids. Germline CDR1 SGHVS, CDR2 FQNEAQ. The CDR3 here is CASSLPGQGPYNEQFF. CDR3 nucleotide sequence: TGTGCCAGCAGCTTACCGGGACAGGGACCCTACAATGAGCAGTTCTTC.

The chain is built from TRBV2 and TRBJ2-7; D uncertain. The ends were cut back, 1 base at V and 2 bases at J, with 9 bases in the middle. The germline V gene encodes CDR1 SNHLY and CDR2 FYNNEI. The CDR3 consists of 14 residues. This CDR3 is CASSEGLPPYEQYF. The CDR3 DNA follows: TGTGCCAGCAGTGAAGGGCTACCCCCCTACGAGCAGTACTTC.

The chain has TRBV13 and TRBJ1-1; TRBD1 might be the D (5 bases). The CDR3 covers 14 residues. V dropped 5 bases and J dropped 2 bases, with 12 bases sitting between them. Germline V gene data show CDR1 as PRHDT and CDR2 as FYEKMQ (reference sequence). This chain's CDR3 is CASSPGAKNTEAFF. CDR3 nucleotide sequence: TGTGCCAGCAGCCCTGGGGCCAAAAACACTGAAGCTTTCTTT.

The chain employs TRBV28 and TRBJ1-6; 7 bases map to TRBD1. V lost 2 bases and J lost 7; bases outside the gene matches: 2. From germline, CDR1 is MDHEN and CDR2 SYDVKM. The length of the CDR3 is 14 residues. CDR3 in DNA: TGTGCCAGCAGTTTACCAGGGGGAAATTCACCCCTCCACTTT. It codes for CASSLPGGNSPLHF.

The CDR3 DNA reads as TGTGCCAGCAGCGCGGGGAGAAGGAACACTGAAGCTTTCTTT. Its protein product is CASSAGRRNTEAFF. The chain recombines TRBV5-8 with TRBJ1-1; unclear D gene. The CDR3 is 14 residues long. V was trimmed by 4 bases and J by 1 base, leaving 11 bases between them. Germline CDR1 reads SGHTS; CDR2 reads YDEGEE. The variable domain in full, completed from reference TRBV5-8 and TRBJ1-1, reads EAGVTQSPTHLIKTRGQQATLRCSPISGHTSVYWYQQALGLGLQFLLWYDEGEERNRGNFPPRFSGRQFPNYSSELNVNALELEDSALYLCASSAGRRNTEAFFGQGTRLTVV.

This chain connects TRBV10-1 to TRBJ2-5, with 7 bases aligning to TRBD2. The CDR3 length is 12 residues. Germline CDR1 is WNHNN and CDR2 is SYGVQD (reference sequence). V gave up 3 bases and J gave up 10 bases; unmatched junction bases: 5. The CDR3 sequence is CASSEGTSVQYF. The CDR3 DNA reads as TGCGCCAGCAGTGAAGGAACTAGCGTCCAGTACTTC.

The chain recombines TRBV14 with TRBJ2-7, with a tentative D call TRBD1 (7 bases). The V end was cut by 1 base, the J end by 2 bases, with 15 bases between. Germline-derived CDR1 and CDR2 are SGHDN and FVKESK. The CDR3 consists of 16 residues. CDR3 loop: CASSQVLADRTYEQYF. The DNA of the CDR3 is TGTGCCAGCAGCCAAGTATTAGCGGACAGGACCTACGAGCAGTACTTC.

This clone was seen more than once but under ten times. This chain uses TRBV18 with TRBJ1-2; maybe TRBD1 (5 bases). This CDR3 is 16 amino acids long. Deletions cut 3 bases from V and 3 bases from J, with 17 bases between. Germline loops: CDR1 KGHSH, CDR2 LQKENI. CDR3 bases: TGTGCCAGCTCACCGGATCAGGGATCTAGGTACTATGGCTACACCTTC. Protein sequence: CASSPDQGSRYYGYTF.

The chain joins TRBV30 to TRBJ1-3, with 12 bases that match TRBD1. This CDR3 has 16 residues. Trimming cost V 0 bases and J 6 bases; bases outside gene matches: 6. Germline values: CDR1 GTSNPN, CDR2 SVGIG (reference sequence). The CDR3, as DNA: TGTGCCTGGAGTGTAGAGGGACAGGGGGCGAAAAACACCATATATTTT. Protein sequence: CAWSVEGQGAKNTIYF.

V gene TRBV6-1 combines with J gene TRBJ1-3, with 11 bases aligning to TRBD1. Looked up from germline, CDR1 is MNHNS and CDR2 is SASEGT. This CDR3 comprises 17 residues. After removal of 4 bases from V and 3 bases from J, the junction contained 8 bases not matched to a gene. CDR3 nucleotides: TGTGCCAGCAGTGCCGGGGACAGGGGGGATAGTGGAAACACCATATATTTT. Translating gives CASSAGDRGDSGNTIYF.

This clone showed up just once. This chain joins TRBV14 and TRBJ2-1; TRBD2 agrees at 11 bases. In germline, CDR1 is SGHDN, CDR2 FVKESK. The CDR3 loop spans 15 amino acids. The ends lost 2 bases at V and 7 bases at J; junction bases unmatched: 4. CDR3 in DNA: TGTGCCAGCAGCCAAATAGCGGGAGGGTTAAATGAGCAGTTCTTC. It codes for CASSQIAGGLNEQFF.

The J gene is TRBJ1-3, the V gene TRBV30; D is perhaps TRBD1 (6 bases). There are 15 residues in the CDR3. Germline V gene sequence: CDR1 GTSNPN, CDR2 SVGIG (reference sequence). The ends were cut back, 1 base at V and 0 bases at J, with 10 bases in the middle. The CDR3 region is CAWSGGGSSGNTIYF. The CDR3, as DNA: TGTGCCTGGAGTGGAGGGGGGTCCTCTGGAAACACCATATATTTT.

The rearrangement uses TRBV5-1 and TRBJ1-4, with 7 bases identical to TRBD1. CDR3 length: 16 amino acids. Germline-derived CDR1 and CDR2 are SGHRS and YFSETQ. V lost 1 base to trimming and J lost 0 bases; unmatched junction nucleotides: 3. The CDR3 loop is CASSLTGDTTNEKLFF. DNA for the CDR3: TGCGCCAGCAGCTTGACAGGGGACACAACTAATGAAAAACTGTTTTTT.

The CDR3 region is CASSLGTGQGGIAGELFF. The CDR3 nucleotides read TGTGCCAGCAGCTTGGGGACGGGACAGGGGGGAATCGCCGGGGAGCTGTTTTTT. The chain has TRBV5-4 and TRBJ2-2; 11 nucleotides agree with TRBD1. V lost 0 bases to trimming and J lost 6 bases; unmatched junction nucleotides: 10. Germline-derived CDR1 and CDR2 are SGHNT and YYREEE (reference sequence). The CDR3 contains 18 residues.

The V gene is TRBV2, the J gene TRBJ2-5; 7 bases map to TRBD2. CDR3 length: 14 residues. CDR1 and CDR2 (germline): SNHLY, FYNNEI. Losses at the gene ends were 8 bases for V and 0 bases for J; bases not matched to a gene: 6. In DNA, the CDR3 is TGTGCCAGCTTAGCGGGCCCGTACCAAGAGACCCAGTACTTC. Its translation: CASLAGPYQETQYF.

The gene calls are TRBV27 and TRBJ2-2; 10 bases are a match to TRBD1. In germline, CDR1 is MNHEY, CDR2 SMNVEV (reference sequence). Trimming removed 4 bases from V and 4 bases from J; junction bases left unmatched: 3. This CDR3 region has 15 residues. CDR3 sequence: CASSSRTGGTGELFF. CDR3 sequence (DNA): TGTGCCAGCAGTTCCCGGACAGGGGGCACCGGGGAGCTGTTTTTT.

This chain connects TRBV29-1 to TRBJ1-2; weak D call: TRBD1 (6 bases). This CDR3 is built from 13 residues. Trimming removed 7 bases from V and 0 bases from J, with 12 bases in between. Germline-derived CDR1 and CDR2 are SQVTM and ANQGSEA. CDR3 loop: CSAGVATNYGYTF. CDR3 nucleotides: TGCAGCGCAGGGGTAGCCACTAACTATGGCTACACCTTC. The variable domain in full, completed from reference TRBV29-1 and TRBJ1-2, reads SAVISQKPSRDICQRGTSLTIQCQVDSQVTMMFWYRQQPGQSLTLIATANQGSEATYESGFVIDKFPISRPNLTFSTLTVSNMSPEDSSIYLCSAGVATNYGYTFGSGTRLTVV.

The chain combines TRBV7-9 with TRBJ2-3; 13 nucleotides match TRBD2. This CDR3 is 17 amino acids long. In germline, CDR1 is SEHNR, CDR2 FQNEAQ (reference sequence). V lost 5 bases, J lost 3 bases, and 8 bases stayed unmatched. The CDR3 loop reads CASSLWTSGSGTDTQYF. Here the CDR3 DNA reads TGTGCCAGCAGCCTTTGGACTAGCGGGAGCGGGACAGATACGCAGTATTTT.

The rearrangement uses TRBV12-3 or TRBV12-4 and TRBJ2-1; D not resolved. CDR3 size: 13 residues. Trimming shortened V by 3 bases and J by 6 bases, and 9 bases separated the two germline ends. CDR3 DNA: TGTGCCAGCAGTTTCCGGCCGAGCAATGAGCAGTTCTTC. This codes for CASSFRPSNEQFF.

The count of this clone is one. This rearrangement joins TRBV14 to TRBJ2-1, with D possibly being TRBD1 (6 bases). The germline V gene encodes CDR1 SGHDN and CDR2 FVKESK. This CDR3 has 17 residues. Trimming took 5 bases from V and 0 from J, leaving 17 bases between them. This chain's CDR3 is CASSEPGQWSSYNEQFF. The CDR3 coding sequence is TGTGCCAGCAGCGAGCCGGGACAATGGAGCTCCTACAATGAGCAGTTCTTC.